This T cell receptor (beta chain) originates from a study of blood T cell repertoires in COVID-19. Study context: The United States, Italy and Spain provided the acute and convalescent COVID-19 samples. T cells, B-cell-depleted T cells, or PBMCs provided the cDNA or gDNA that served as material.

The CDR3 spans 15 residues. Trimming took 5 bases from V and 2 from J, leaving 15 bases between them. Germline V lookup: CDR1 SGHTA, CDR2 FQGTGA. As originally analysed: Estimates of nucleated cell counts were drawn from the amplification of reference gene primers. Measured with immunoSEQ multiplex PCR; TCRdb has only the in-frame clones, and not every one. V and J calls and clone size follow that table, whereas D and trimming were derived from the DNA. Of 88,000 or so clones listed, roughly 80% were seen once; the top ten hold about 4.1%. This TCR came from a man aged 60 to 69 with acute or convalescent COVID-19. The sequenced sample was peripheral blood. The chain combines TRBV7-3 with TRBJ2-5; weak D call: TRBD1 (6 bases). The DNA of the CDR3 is TGTGCCAGCAGCCCCCAGGGTAGGGGGCAAGAGACCCAGTACTTC. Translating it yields CASSPQGRGQETQYF.